These T cell receptor beta chains were read from a single sample in a study of cytomegalovirus exposure and HLA in healthy donors. Profiling relied on immunoSEQ multiplex PCR, and the TCRdb table lists in-frame clones only, not all of them. The data contain 120,000 or so clones, about 10% of them singletons. The sequencing sample was made of PBMCs. Source of these receptors: a woman between 18 and 29 years old in good health and CMV-seropositive. Each CDR3 is given with its conserved first and last residue. D genes are given only for firm matches. Size values are once, few and many counts, or a class for expanded clones, and some rows have none.

abundance	v_gene	j_gene	d_gene	CDR3aa	CDR3nt
few	TRBV4-1	TRBJ2-1	TRBD2	CASSQTWGGDNEQFF	TGCGCCAGCAGCCAAACATGGGGAGGGGACAATGAGCAGTTCTTC
few	TRBV7-3	TRBJ2-5	NA	CASSLRRQETQYF	TGTGCCAGCAGCTTACGCAGACAAGAGACCCAGTACTTC
few	TRBV5-5	TRBJ2-2	NA	CASSSLLANTGELFF	TGTGCCAGCAGCTCACTACTCGCGAACACCGGGGAGCTGTTTTTT
few	TRBV30	TRBJ1-2	NA	CAWIGTAGGYTF	TGTGCCTGGATAGGCACGGCGGGGGGCTACACCTTC
few	TRBV19	TRBJ2-3	TRBD2	CASSISGSKNTQYF	TGTGCCAGTAGTATTAGCGGGAGTAAAAATACGCAGTATTTT
few	TRBV6-1	TRBJ1-1	NA	CASRGSAEGAFF	TGTGCCAGCAGAGGATCGGCGGAGGGGGCTTTCTTT
few	TRBV28	TRBJ1-2	TRBD1	CASSLSGGIGRTGRGGYTF	TGTGCCAGCAGTTTATCGGGTGGGATTGGGCGGACAGGGCGGGGCGGCTACACCTTC
few	TRBV7-3	TRBJ2-2	NA	CASSSSVSNTGELFF	TGTGCCAGCAGCTCCTCGGTCTCGAACACCGGGGAGCTGTTTTTT
few	TRBV6-1	TRBJ2-3	NA	CASSPGTKGTDTQYF	TGTGCCAGCAGCCCCGGGACAAAGGGCACAGATACGCAGTATTTT
few	TRBV28	TRBJ2-5	NA	CASSSYSLEGETQYF	TGTGCCAGCAGTTCCTACAGTTTGGAGGGGGAGACCCAGTACTTC
NA	TRBV6-1	TRBJ2-5	NA	CASRGGSQETQYF	TGTGCCAGCAGGGGGGGAAGTCAAGAGACCCAGTACTTC
NA	TRBV2	TRBJ2-2	TRBD2	CASRLLAGDSGELFF	TGTGCCAGCAGGCTACTAGCGGGAGACAGCGGGGAGCTGTTTTTT
NA	TRBV28	TRBJ1-3	NA	CASRRGISGNTIYF	TGTGCCAGCAGGCGGGGGATATCTGGAAACACCATATATTTT
NA	TRBV5-1	TRBJ2-1	NA	CASSLGASTEQFF	TGCGCCAGCAGCTTAGGGGCGAGCACGGAGCAGTTCTTC
few	TRBV7-9	TRBJ2-7	TRBD2	CASSFVGLAGQEQYF	TGTGCCAGCAGCTTCGTGGGGCTAGCGGGACAGGAGCAGTACTTC
NA	TRBV29-1	TRBJ1-1	TRBD1	CSVTRTGNEAFF	TGCAGCGTTACCAGGACAGGGAATGAAGCTTTCTTT
NA	TRBV29-1	TRBJ1-4	NA	CSVEDLGVGKLFF	TGCAGCGTTGAAGATCTAGGGGTGGGTAAACTGTTTTTT
few	TRBV11-3	TRBJ2-7	TRBD1	CASSSGTASYEQYF	TGTGCCAGCAGCTCCGGGACAGCATCCTACGAGCAGTACTTC
NA	TRBV7-3	TRBJ2-3	NA	CASSLAGLTDTQYF	TGTGCCAGCAGCTTGGCGGGCCTCACAGATACGCAGTATTTT
many	TRBV15	TRBJ2-1	TRBD2	CATSRVASGGYNEQFF	TGTGCCACCAGCAGAGTGGCTAGCGGGGGATACAATGAGCAGTTCTTC
once	TRBV10-1	TRBJ2-3	TRBD1	CATRQGASVGPQYF	TGCGCCACCAGACAGGGGGCCTCCGTAGGTCCGCAGTATTTT
NA	TRBV7-9	TRBJ1-2	NA	CASSDTNRAQNYGYTF	TGTGCCAGCAGCGACACCAACAGGGCACAAAACTATGGCTACACCTTC
few	TRBV30	TRBJ2-2	NA	CAWTGLTGELFF	TGTGCCTGGACAGGGCTGACCGGGGAGCTGTTTTTT
NA	TRBV11-1	TRBJ1-1	NA	CASSFVQGTGTEAFF	TGTGCCAGCAGCTTTGTTCAGGGGACGGGAACTGAAGCTTTCTTT
NA	TRBV7-8	TRBJ2-1	TRBD2	CASSLTSGAYNEQFF	TGTGCCAGCAGCCTTACTAGCGGAGCCTACAATGAGCAGTTCTTC
few	TRBV11-3	TRBJ1-1	NA	CASSGRGTEAFF	TGTGCCAGCAGCGGGAGGGGCACTGAAGCTTTCTTT
few	TRBV6-5	TRBJ1-5	NA	CASRDLGSNQPQHF	TGTGCCAGCAGAGACCTAGGAAGCAATCAGCCCCAGCATTTT
few	TRBV7-8	TRBJ2-7	NA	CASRERRLTSYEQYF	TGTGCCAGCAGGGAGAGGAGGCTCACATCCTACGAGCAGTACTTC
few	TRBV11-2	TRBJ2-1	NA	CASSLPWIGVYNEQFF	TGTGCCAGCAGCTTACCCTGGATCGGGGTCTACAATGAGCAGTTCTTC
NA	TRBV6-1	TRBJ2-1	NA	CASLSGRDEQFF	TGTGCCAGCCTGTCGGGAAGAGATGAGCAGTTCTTC
few	TRBV5-1	TRBJ2-1	NA	CASSLTYRDEQFF	TGCGCCAGCAGCTTGACTTACCGGGATGAGCAGTTCTTC
NA	TRBV18	TRBJ1-3	NA	CASSPNQGKGNTIYF	TGTGCCAGCTCCCCCAACCAGGGGAAGGGAAACACCATATATTTT
few	TRBV27	TRBJ2-1	NA	CASSLSMGRDQQQFF	TGTGCCAGCAGTTTATCGATGGGCAGGGATCAACAGCAGTTCTTC